The present T cell receptor beta chain was sequenced within a study of blood T cell repertoires in COVID-19 (TCRdb year 2020). For the study in its entirety: The collaborator samples originated in the United States, Italy and Spain and spanned the acute and convalescent phases of COVID-19. Nearly every sample came with metadata listing a de-identified subject ID, COVID-19 status, age in years and sex. Deeply sampled blood TCRbeta repertoires from subjects exposed to, actively infected with, or recovered from COVID-19 were included in the dataset. The material from the prospective study consisted of cDNA or gDNA derived from T cells, B-cell-depleted T cells, or PBMCs. A freely available public database, intended as a resource for researchers studying the immune response to SARS-CoV-2, is where the repertoires were released. Samples came from the ongoing ImmuneRACE study (first 160 participants) plus 1,254 subjects from 6 global collaborators. HLA class I and class II types, where available, came from metadata supplied by the sample provider rather than from assay-based typing. The paper's findings and limits, for the study overall: The quantity of clinical and demographic metadata differed by source and by participant and was supplied without curation.

TCRbeta CDR3 regions were amplified from genomic DNA by means of the immunoSEQ Assay, a bias-controlled multiplex PCR. In the source study's methods: Within the assay, amplification of reference gene primers was used to estimate how many nucleated cells each sample contained. To quantify the absolute abundance of each unique TCRbeta CDR3 rearrangement, sequence reads were collapsed and filtered. For each sample, productive Simpson clonality was calculated as the square root of Simpson's diversity index across productive rearrangements. Entries here come from immuneACCESS through TCRdb and include only in-frame sequences with V and J called. Some clones fail to appear in such tables; in the studies checked, an unresolved V gene covers under half of the shortfall, and the cause of the remainder is unknown. That table gives V, J and clone size, and the DNA gave D and trimming. This sample comprises 200,000 to 250,000 clones, about nine tenths of them detected only once. 2.5% to 3.5% of the sample lies in the top ten.

Each collaborating institution followed its own protocols to collect whole blood in K2EDTA tubes. For TCRbeta analysis, collaborator samples were shipped as frozen whole blood, as isolated PBMCs, or as DNA extracted from either sample type. Turning to this clone: This clone's antigen is unknown. Per-nucleotide qualities are absent, and no much larger clonotype sits a single base away.

The CDR3, cysteine through phenylalanine, is 15 amino acids long. Only the CDR3 DNA is retained, 45 bases long and in frame from the first base. V is cut by 3 bases and J by 7 bases, and the space between the germline ends is 17 bases. CDR1 and CDR2 are drawn from the germline V gene: KGHDR, SFDVKD. The rearrangement combines TRBV24-1 with TRBJ1-2, with the D gene not clear enough to name. Sequencing input: peripheral blood. The TCR comes from a woman aged 60-75 years with acute or convalescent COVID-19. The nucleotide sequence reads as follows: TGTGCCACCAGTGATCCGAATAGGGTGGGAGGTGGCTACACCTTC. This codes for CATSDPNRVGGGYTF.